These 30 T cell receptor beta chains originate from one sample sequenced in a study of blood T cell repertoires in COVID-19. Sequenced by immunoSEQ multiplex PCR; TCRdb stores in-frame clones only, minus some. The sample contains 150,000 to 180,000 clones, approximately 80% of which appear only once. Sequencing used peripheral blood. The receptors stem from a woman aged 55-75 years with COVID-19, enrolled during active disease.

This chain connects TRBV5-6 to TRBJ2-7, with 7 nucleotides matching TRBD2. Germline CDR1 reads SGHDT; CDR2 reads YYEEEE. The CDR3 is 13 residues long. Trimming at V came to 1 base and at J to 6 bases, leaving 4 bases not matched to a gene. The CDR3 here is CASSLWGGREQYV. CDR3 in DNA: TGTGCCAGCAGCTTGTGGGGGGGTCGCGAGCAGTACGTC.

The chain uses TRBV5-1 and TRBJ1-5; TRBD1 agrees at 7 bases. V shed 4 bases, J shed 0 bases, and the junction held 7 bases outside the gene matches. CDR3 length: 16 amino acids. Germline CDR1 reads SGHRS; CDR2 reads YFSETQ. DNA of the CDR3: TGCGCCAGCAGCAAAACAGGGGACCTTAGCAATCAGCCCCAGCATTTT. Amino acid sequence: CASSKTGDLSNQPQHF.

This rearrangement joins TRBV15 to TRBJ1-1; 8 bases are a match to TRBD1. V shed 6 bases and J 5 bases; nucleotides not matched to a gene: 8. CDR1 LNHNV and CDR2 YYDKDF come from the germline V gene (reference sequence). The CDR3 has 14 residues. CDR3: CATRETGVGTEAFF. Here the CDR3 DNA reads TGTGCCACCAGAGAGACAGGGGTAGGGACTGAAGCTTTCTTT.

The chain uses TRBV27 and TRBJ2-3, with D maybe TRBD1 (6 bases). Germline CDR1 is MNHEY and CDR2 is SMNVEV (reference sequence). V lost 5 bases, J lost 6 bases, and 24 bases lay in between. The CDR3 sequence is 17 residues long. The CDR3 spells CASSLYRVRDHGDTQYF. DNA for the CDR3: TGTGCCAGCAGTCTATACAGGGTCAGGGACCATGGGGATACGCAGTATTTT.

The rearrangement uses TRBV10-3 and TRBJ1-1, with a tentative D call TRBD1 (6 bases). CDR1 ENHRY and CDR2 SYGVKD come from the germline V gene. The CDR3 has 14 amino acids. V lost 2 bases, J lost 3 bases, and 10 bases lay in between. This chain's CDR3 is CAISEDRRDTEAFF. CDR3 coding DNA: TGTGCCATCAGTGAGGACAGGAGAGACACTGAAGCTTTCTTT.

V is TRBV30 and J is TRBJ1-6; TRBD1 aligns across 8 bases. From germline, CDR1 is GTSNPN and CDR2 SVGIG (reference sequence). The CDR3 runs 14 residues. The junction had 3 bases not matched to a gene; V was cut back by 8 bases and J by 0 bases. CDR3 loop: CAGQGSSYNSPLHF. The CDR3 nucleotides are TGTGCCGGACAGGGTAGCTCCTATAATTCACCCCTCCACTTT.

The V call is TRBV9, the J call TRBJ2-1, with D perhaps TRBD1 (5 bases). Per germline, CDR1 SGDLS and CDR2 YYNGEE. Trimming left V 0 bases short and J 0 bases short, with 13 bases between. The CDR3 extends over 17 amino acids. Here the CDR3 reads CASSVGPQGSSYNEQFF. CDR3 coding DNA: TGTGCCAGCAGCGTAGGCCCCCAGGGCAGCTCCTACAATGAGCAGTTCTTC.

The rearrangement joins TRBV18 to TRBJ2-7; D is undetermined. Per the germline V gene, CDR1 is KGHSH and CDR2 is LQKENI. Between the trimmed V and J ends, which lost 4 bases and 6 bases, there was a span of 7 bases. This CDR3 region has 11 residues. CDR3 sequence: CASSHCGEQYV. The CDR3 DNA follows: TGTGCCAGCTCACACTGCGGCGAGCAGTACGTC.

The J gene is TRBJ1-5, the V gene TRBV12-5; 10 bases align to TRBD1. Per germline, CDR1 LGHNT and CDR2 FRNRAP. The CDR3 runs to 17 residues. The junction had 9 bases not matched to a gene; V was cut back by 2 bases and J by 5 bases. The CDR3 nucleotides are TGTGCTAGTGGTTTGACCACCGGGACAGGGGATTATCAGCCCCAGCATTTT. Protein product: CASGLTTGTGDYQPQHF.

The chain recombines TRBV3-1 (or the pseudogene TRBV3-2) with TRBJ1-2; 11 bases align to TRBD1. Germline V gives CDR1 LGHDT, CDR2 YNNKEL (reference sequence). V lost 5 bases and J lost 7; bases outside the gene matches: 9. The CDR3 loop spans 15 amino acids. Here the CDR3 reads CASSARDRGAIGYTF. The CDR3 nucleotides are TGTGCCAGCAGCGCCCGGGACAGGGGGGCGATTGGCTACACCTTC.

This rearrangement joins TRBV2 to TRBJ1-1; D ambiguous. Germline-derived CDR1 and CDR2 are SNHLY and FYNNEI. V lost 2 bases to trimming and J lost 4 bases, with 14 bases between them. This CDR3 is 15 amino acids long. The CDR3 sequence: CASSESSARLTEAFF. CDR3 DNA sequence: TGTGCCAGCAGTGAAAGTTCGGCCAGGCTCACTGAAGCTTTCTTT. The full variable domain, completed using reference TRBV2 and TRBJ1-1, is EPEVTQTPSHQVTQMGQEVILRCVPISNHLYFYWYRQILGQKVEFLVSFYNNEISEKSEIFDDQFSVERPDGSNFTLKIRSTKLEDSAMYFCASSESSARLTEAFFGQGTRLTVV.

The gene calls are TRBV3-1 (or the pseudogene TRBV3-2) and TRBJ2-1; D possibly corresponds to TRBD2 (6 bases). V lost 0 bases, J lost 0 bases, and 12 bases lay in between. Per germline, CDR1 LGHDT and CDR2 YNNKEL (reference sequence). This CDR3 spans 17 amino acids. The DNA for the CDR3 is TGTGCCAGCAGCCAAGAAGGTCTAGCGAACTCCTACAATGAGCAGTTCTTC. Translating gives CASSQEGLANSYNEQFF.

This chain uses TRBV15 with TRBJ1-1; no clear D gene. V was pared by 6 bases and J by 0 bases, with 17 bases between. Germline V gene sequence: CDR1 LNHNV, CDR2 YYDKDF (reference sequence). The CDR3 extends over 16 amino acids. DNA for the CDR3: TGTGCCACCAGGCCCCCCTCGCAGTCCCTGAACACTGAAGCTTTCTTT. This translates into CATRPPSQSLNTEAFF.

The genes are TRBV19 and TRBJ1-5, with no clear D. The CDR3 spans 15 residues. V was clipped by 3 bases and J by 0 bases, with 9 bases between them. Germline V gene lookup returns CDR1 LNHDA and CDR2 SQIVND (reference sequence). The DNA of the CDR3 is TGTGCCAGTAGTATTTGGGCCGTTAGCAATCAGCCCCAGCATTTT. Translated: CASSIWAVSNQPQHF.

The J gene is TRBJ2-3, the V gene TRBV6-5, with D maybe TRBD2 (6 bases). This CDR3 has 16 residues. The V gene lost 1 base and the J gene lost 2 bases, with 13 bases spanning the gap. Germline V gene sequence: CDR1 MNHEY, CDR2 SVGAGI. CDR3 loop: CASSYWAGRSTDTQYF. CDR3 DNA: TGTGCCAGCAGTTACTGGGCGGGGAGGTCCACAGATACGCAGTATTTT.

The chain has TRBV19 and TRBJ1-6, with TRBD1 identical over 12 bases. Germline V gene sequence: CDR1 LNHDA, CDR2 SQIVND (reference sequence). CDR3 size: 17 residues. The ends lost 5 bases at V and 9 bases at J; junction bases unmatched: 11. CDR3: CASSQRGTGGFGSPLHF. CDR3 in DNA: TGTGCCAGTAGTCAACGAGGGACAGGGGGCTTTGGTTCACCCCTCCACTTT.

This rearrangement joins TRBV3-1 (or the pseudogene TRBV3-2) to TRBJ1-1; 7 bases are a match to TRBD1. CDR3 length: 15 amino acids. Germline loops: CDR1 LGHDT, CDR2 YNNKEL (reference sequence). V lost 3 bases, J lost 1 base, and 5 bases stayed unmatched. DNA for the CDR3: TGTGCCAGCAGCCATCACGACAGGGCGAACACTGAAGCTTTCTTT. Its protein product is CASSHHDRANTEAFF.

The chain couples TRBV6-4 to TRBJ2-1; tentative D call: TRBD1 (8 bases). Germline loops: CDR1 MRHNA, CDR2 SNTAGT. The CDR3 has 18 amino acids. V dropped 0 bases and J dropped 8 bases, with 23 bases sitting between them. The CDR3 loop reads CASSDSPTGGAVTDEQFF. The CDR3 DNA is TGTGCCAGCAGTGACTCCCCCACAGGGGGGGCCGTCACGGATGAGCAGTTCTTC.

CDR3 in amino acids: CASSLLEETQYF. The CDR3 DNA reads as TGTGCCAGCAGTTTATTAGAAGAGACCCAGTACTTC. V usage is TRBV12-3 or TRBV12-4 and J usage is TRBJ2-5; the D is unclear. The CDR3 runs to 12 residues. V lost 2 bases, J lost 3 bases, and 4 bases lay in between.

The V gene is TRBV15, the J gene TRBJ1-2, with a possible D match to TRBD1 (5 bases). CDR3 length equals 18 residues. The germline V gene has CDR1 LNHNV and CDR2 YYDKDF (reference sequence). Trimming cost V 1 base and J 5 bases, with 23 bases left between them. The CDR3 loop reads CATSRVPGARTRRYGYTF. In DNA, the CDR3 is TGTGCCACCAGCAGAGTCCCTGGGGCTCGGACAAGACGATATGGCTACACCTTC.

The J gene is TRBJ1-2, the V gene TRBV18, with 8 bases identical to TRBD1. V lost 6 bases, J lost 0 bases, and 9 bases stayed unmatched. The CDR3 totals 16 residues. The germline gives CDR1 KGHSH, CDR2 LQKENI. CDR3 bases: TGTGCCAGCTCTCTTACCAGGGACAGGCCTAACTATGGCTACACCTTC. It specifies CASSLTRDRPNYGYTF.

The chain carries TRBV5-1 and TRBJ2-3; weak D call: TRBD1 (6 bases). CDR1 and CDR2 (germline): SGHRS, YFSETQ. V shed 0 bases and J shed 0 bases, with 8 bases lying between them. The CDR3 spans 15 residues. Here the CDR3 reads CASSLADRSTDTQYF. The CDR3 DNA is TGCGCCAGCAGCTTGGCGGACAGAAGCACAGATACGCAGTATTTT.

The chain joins TRBV6-1 to TRBJ2-7; a weak D match, TRBD1 (5 bases). This CDR3 has 17 residues. The V end was cut by 4 bases, the J end by 2 bases, with 21 bases between. Germline V lookup: CDR1 MNHNS, CDR2 SASEGT. CDR3 DNA sequence: TGTGCCAGCAGTGGAAGGAAGGGGAACAGGTTTGCCTACGAGCAGTACTTC. Translation gives CASSGRKGNRFAYEQYF.

The chain links TRBV5-1 to TRBJ2-6, with unresolved D. V was shortened by 0 bases and J by 0 bases, with 7 bases between the two germline ends. Germline CDR1 and CDR2: SGHRS and YFSETQ. This CDR3 is 16 amino acids long. DNA for the CDR3: TGCGCCAGCAGCTTGGTCTCACTCTCTGGGGCCAACGTCCTGACTTTC. Translated: CASSLVSLSGANVLTF.

This clone was seen only once. V is TRBV14 and J is TRBJ2-6, with D unclear. Trimming stripped 1 base from V and 0 bases from J, with 7 bases between. Germline V gene sequence: CDR1 SGHDN, CDR2 FVKESK. The CDR3 is 16 amino acids. The CDR3 spells CASSQVLYSGANVLTF. CDR3 bases: TGTGCCAGCAGCCAAGTCCTGTACTCTGGGGCCAACGTCCTGACTTTC.

The rearrangement links TRBV5-6 to TRBJ1-1; unclear D gene. This CDR3 spans 13 amino acids. The germline CDR1 and CDR2 sequences are SGHDT and YYEEEE. V was clipped by 0 bases and J by 7 bases, with 10 bases between them. The CDR3 spells CASSLASQFEAFF. The CDR3 bases are TGTGCCAGCAGCTTGGCCTCGCAGTTTGAAGCTTTCTTT.

The gene calls are TRBV4-2 and TRBJ2-3; 15 nucleotides agree with TRBD2. Per the germline V gene, CDR1 is LGHNA and CDR2 is YNFKEQ. V lost 1 base and J lost 0; bases outside the gene matches: 8. The CDR3 has 20 amino acids. The CDR3 bases are TGTGCCAGCAGCCAAGTTCAGGGGACTAGCGGGGGGATTAGCACAGATACGCAGTATTTT. Residues: CASSQVQGTSGGISTDTQYF.

V and J are TRBV10-2 and TRBJ1-3; tentatively, D is TRBD1 (5 bases). Looked up from germline, CDR1 is WSHSY and CDR2 is SAAADI. The CDR3 is 16 amino acids. The V gene lost 1 base and the J gene lost 0 bases, with 10 bases spanning the gap. The CDR3 region is CASSEWGTHSGNTIYF. The CDR3 nucleotides read TGCGCCAGCAGTGAGTGGGGCACCCACTCTGGAAACACCATATATTTT.

The genes are TRBV19 and TRBJ1-6; 8 bases map to TRBD1. The length of the CDR3 is 16 residues. Germline V lookup: CDR1 LNHDA, CDR2 SQIVND (reference sequence). With 6 bases clipped from V and 1 base from J, the junction kept 5 bases outside the gene matches. The CDR3 loop reads CASSRTGTSYNSPLHF. CDR3 DNA sequence: TGTGCCAGTAGCCGGACAGGGACGTCCTATAATTCACCCCTCCACTTT.

This clone showed up just a few times. The chain is built from TRBV5-6 and TRBJ1-1; TRBD1 might be the D (6 bases). The CDR3 sequence is 14 residues long. The V gene lost 4 bases and the J gene lost 1 base, with 11 bases spanning the gap. Germline V gene sequence: CDR1 SGHDT, CDR2 YYEEEE. CDR3 nucleotides: TGTGCCAGCAGCCTTGGACAGCCGAACACTGAAGCTTTCTTT. This gives the protein CASSLGQPNTEAFF.